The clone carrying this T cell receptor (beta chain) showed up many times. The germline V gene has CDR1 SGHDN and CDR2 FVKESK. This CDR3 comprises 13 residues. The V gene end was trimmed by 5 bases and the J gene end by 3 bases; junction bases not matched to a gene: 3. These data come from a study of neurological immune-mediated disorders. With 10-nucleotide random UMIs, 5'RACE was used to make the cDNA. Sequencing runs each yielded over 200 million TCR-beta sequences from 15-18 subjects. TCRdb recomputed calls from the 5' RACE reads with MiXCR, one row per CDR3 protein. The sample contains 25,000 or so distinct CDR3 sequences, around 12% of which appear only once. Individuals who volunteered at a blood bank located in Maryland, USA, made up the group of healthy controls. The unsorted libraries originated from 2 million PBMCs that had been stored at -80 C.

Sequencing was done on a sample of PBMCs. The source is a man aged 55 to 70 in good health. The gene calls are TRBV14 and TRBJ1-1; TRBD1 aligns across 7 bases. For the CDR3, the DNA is TGTGCCAGCAGCTGGGGACAGTACACTGAAGCTTTCTTT. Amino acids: CASSWGQYTEAFF.